The source of this T cell receptor (beta chain) is a study of blood T cell repertoires in COVID-19. Clones were sequenced by immunoSEQ multiplex PCR, and TCRdb holds only the in-frame ones, with some missing. This sample yields around 250,000 clones, of which about 85% are seen a single time; approximately 6.6% belongs to the top ten. The CDR3 length is 16 residues. With 4 bases clipped from V and 2 bases from J, the junction kept 7 bases outside the gene matches. In germline, CDR1 is MNHEY, CDR2 SVGAGI. Contact with a PCR-confirmed or clinician-diagnosed COVID-19 case occurred within 2 weeks of entry.

This clonotype was obtained from a woman between 50 and 59 years old who had been exposed to COVID-19. Sample: PBMCs or T cells enriched from blood (not recorded which). The chain is built from TRBV6-5 and TRBJ2-3; 9 bases are shared with TRBD2. CDR3 residues: CASSSRLAGNTDTQYF. For the CDR3, the DNA is TGTGCCAGCAGTTCCCGCCTAGCGGGGAACACAGATACGCAGTATTTT.